Listed below are T cell receptor beta chains from one sample, sequenced in a study of cytomegalovirus exposure and HLA in healthy donors. Sequenced by immunoSEQ multiplex PCR; TCRdb stores in-frame clones only, minus some. The sample includes about 61,000 clones, approximately 88% of them seen just once. What was sequenced was PBMCs. These receptors came from a man younger than 45 in good health and CMV-seropositive. Each CDR3 is given with its conserved first and last residue. Each record gives: D gene, clone size, J gene, V gene, CDR3 protein, CDR3 DNA. The D gene is left open where the match is weak. Clone sizes are given selectively: once, few, many, or a class where the clone is expanded.

>TRBD2|few|TRBJ2-1|TRBV7-6
CASSLIAGGRRNEQFF
TGTGCCAGCAGCTTAATCGCGGGAGGAAGGCGGAATGAGCAGTTCTTC
>NA|NA|TRBJ1-5|TRBV19
CASSYYRVLSPDSNQPQHF
TGTGCCAGTAGCTATTACAGGGTATTATCCCCGGATAGCAATCAGCCCCAGCATTTT
>TRBD2|once|TRBJ2-3|TRBV18
CASSPPQRGSTDTQYF
TGTGCCAGCTCACCACCCCAGCGGGGGAGCACAGATACGCAGTATTTT
>TRBD1|NA|TRBJ1-3|TRBV2
CASSGQGARSGNTIYF
TGTGCCAGCAGTGGACAGGGCGCTCGCTCTGGAAACACCATATATTTT
>TRBD1|NA|TRBJ1-2|TRBV5-8
CASSLVGTGGGYTF
TGTGCCAGCAGCTTGGTCGGGACAGGGGGAGGCTACACCTTC
>TRBD2|NA|TRBJ2-3|TRBV7-6
CASSLRLAENTDTQYF
TGTGCCAGCAGCTTAAGACTAGCGGAAAACACAGATACGCAGTATTTT
>NA|NA|TRBJ1-2|TRBV30
CAWNREYGYTF
TGTGCCTGGAACAGGGAGTATGGCTACACCTTC
>NA|NA|TRBJ2-7|TRBV18
CASSLGGTSYEQYF
TGTGCCAGCTCATTGGGAGGCACCTCCTACGAGCAGTACTTC
>TRBD2|NA|TRBJ2-7|TRBV29-1
CSVVLAAHYEQYF
TGCAGCGTTGTCCTAGCGGCCCACTACGAGCAGTACTTC
>NA|NA|TRBJ1-5|TRBV5-6
CASSLYSNQPQHF
TGTGCCAGCAGCTTATATAGCAATCAGCCCCAGCATTTT
>NA|NA|TRBJ2-7|TRBV10-3
CAITRAVGYEQYF
TGTGCCATCACGAGGGCGGTTGGCTACGAGCAGTACTTC
>NA|NA|TRBJ2-7|TRBV7-2
CASSLDGSRPEQYF
TGTGCCAGCAGCTTAGACGGTTCGCGCCCCGAGCAGTACTTC
>NA|NA|TRBJ1-1|TRBV7-9
CASSIGVGEAFF
TGTGCCAGCAGCATCGGGGTTGGTGAAGCTTTCTTT
>NA|NA|TRBJ2-7|TRBV29-1
CSVEGSSYEQYF
TGCAGCGTTGAAGGGAGCTCCTACGAGCAGTACTTC
>TRBD1|NA|TRBJ1-4|TRBV5-1
CASSYRGLNEKLFF
TGCGCCAGCAGCTACAGGGGCCTCAATGAAAAACTGTTTTTT
>TRBD2|NA|TRBJ2-7|TRBV5-4
CASSLGGGLASYEQYF
TGTGCCAGCAGCTTGGGGGGGGGACTAGCCTCCTACGAGCAGTACTTC